This T cell receptor (beta chain) was obtained from a study of cytomegalovirus exposure and HLA in healthy donors. CDR3 length equals 16 residues. CDR1 is SEHNR, CDR2 FQNEAQ, per germline (reference sequence). Use of 60 Vbeta and 13 Jbeta primers characterized the PCR. The repertoire was sequenced with immunoSEQ multiplex PCR; TCRdb's copy has only in-frame clones and lacks some. The data contain fewer than 90,000 clones, 70% of them singletons. Concerning this clone: At one boundary the junction diverges from the germline segment, which might be a read error.

J is TRBJ2-3 and V is TRBV7-9; 12 bases map to TRBD2. This receptor was identified in a woman aged 50 to 60 in good health and CMV-seropositive. The material sequenced was PBMCs. The CDR3: CSSSLTSGRPADTQYF. The CDR3 DNA sequence: TGTTCCAGCAGCTTAACTAGCGGGAGGCCTGCGGATACGCAGTATTTT.